Each of the 31 T cell receptor beta chains below was sequenced from the same sample in a study of T cell responses to AZD1222 COVID-19 vaccine (dated by TCRdb to the early 2020s). The library was produced with the immunoSEQ multiplex PCR assay. Drawn from immuneACCESS, this table holds only the in-frame rearrangements with V and J called that TCRdb kept. Clones are partly lost; checked studies trace under half to an unresolved V gene and leave the rest unexplained. This sample holds fewer than 120,000 clones; nearly 90% were observed only once. Under 3.5% of the sample goes to the ten largest clones. The time point label here, explained by the study, means: baseline before first vaccination. The material was peripheral blood, obtained on day 0 of AZD1222 vaccination. The source is an adult in good health.

This clone occurred once. J is TRBJ2-2 and V is TRBV9; 7 bases align to TRBD1. V lost 2 bases, J lost 4 bases, and 5 bases stayed unmatched. Germline CDR1 is SGDLS and CDR2 is YYNGEE. The CDR3 runs to 15 residues. CDR3 loop: CASSVRGIGTGELFF. CDR3 nucleotide sequence: TGTGCCAGCAGCGTCAGGGGGATCGGCACCGGGGAGCTGTTTTTT.

The J gene is TRBJ2-5, the V gene TRBV29-1; 9 bases are shared with TRBD2. This CDR3 spans 13 amino acids. Germline V gene data show CDR1 as SQVTM and CDR2 as ANQGSEA. The ends lost 6 bases at V and 4 bases at J; junction bases unmatched: 6. The CDR3 spells CSVRATSGETQYF. The CDR3 nucleotides are TGCAGCGTCCGAGCGACTAGCGGAGAGACCCAGTACTTC.

This clone is medium-sized by share. The chain employs TRBV10-1 and TRBJ2-3; 7 nucleotides line up with TRBD2. The CDR3 covers 14 residues. J gave up 5 bases and V 4 bases, and 6 bases lay outside the gene matches. Germline V CDR1 and CDR2: WNHNN, SYGVQD (reference sequence). The CDR3 region has the DNA TGCGCCAGCAGTGCGGAAGGACTAGGAGATACGCAGTATTTT. It is translated as CASSAEGLGDTQYF.

The chain couples TRBV7-2 to TRBJ1-2; D might be TRBD1 (6 bases). Germline-derived CDR1 and CDR2 are SGHTA and FQGNSA. This CDR3 is 15 amino acids long. Trimming took 3 bases from V and 6 from J, leaving 17 bases between them. The CDR3 coding sequence is TGTGCCAGCAGCTTCCAAAGGCGACAGGAACATGGCTACACCTTC. Amino acids: CASSFQRRQEHGYTF.

J is TRBJ2-3 and V is TRBV11-2, with TRBD2 identical over 7 bases. Germline-derived CDR1 and CDR2 are SGHAT and FQNNGV. The J segment lost 7 bases and the V segment lost 5 bases, leaving 15 bases of the junction unmatched. CDR3 length equals 16 residues. Here the CDR3 DNA reads TGTGCCAGCAGCCTCCTTGGGGGGGGGAATGGGAATACGCAGTATTTT. This encodes CASSLLGGGNGNTQYF.

This chain joins TRBV10-2 and TRBJ2-5; D is possibly TRBD2 (5 bases). Germline CDR1 is WSHSY and CDR2 is SAAADI. The CDR3 is 16 amino acids. Trimming removed 6 bases from V and 0 bases from J, with 17 bases in between. The CDR3 bases are TGCGCCAGCAGGGGCTTCAGCGGTCGGTACCAAGAGACCCAGTACTTC. This translates into CASRGFSGRYQETQYF.

The chain carries TRBV7-9 and TRBJ2-7; TRBD2 might be the D (6 bases). V shed 9 bases and J shed 1 base, with 16 bases lying between them. The CDR3 extends over 14 amino acids. Germline V lookup: CDR1 SEHNR, CDR2 FQNEAQ (reference sequence). CDR3 nucleotide sequence: TGTGCCAGTATCGGGGAGGTTGGTTCCTACGAGCAGTACTTC. Protein: CASIGEVGSYEQYF.

This chain links TRBV11-2 with TRBJ2-1; TRBD2 matches 11 bases. V lost 4 bases, J lost 3 bases, and 8 bases stayed unmatched. From germline, CDR1 is SGHAT and CDR2 FQNNGV. CDR3 length: 17 residues. The CDR3 protein is CASSSSSGTSGYNEQFF. CDR3 sequence (DNA): TGTGCCAGCAGCTCCTCATCCGGGACTAGCGGCTACAATGAGCAGTTCTTC.

The rearrangement joins TRBV6-2 or TRBV6-3 to TRBJ1-1, with a weak D call TRBD1 (5 bases). Germline CDR1 MNHEY, CDR2 SVGEGT. V was cut by 3 bases and J by 0 bases, with 11 bases left in between. The CDR3 contains 15 residues. CDR3 coding DNA: TGTGCCAGCAGTTATGCGGGACGGATGAACACTGAAGCTTTCTTT. Protein product: CASSYAGRMNTEAFF.

V and J are TRBV7-3 and TRBJ1-2, with D possibly being TRBD1 (5 bases). This CDR3 region has 13 residues. Trimming removed 5 bases from V and 7 bases from J, with 14 bases in between. Germline CDR1 SGHTA, CDR2 FQGTGA. The CDR3 region is CASSRGGQGGYTF. The CDR3 nucleotides are TGTGCCAGCAGCCGAGGAGGCCAGGGTGGCTACACCTTC.

In this sample, this clone turned up once. The chain recombines TRBV2 with TRBJ1-4, with D possibly TRBD1 on 6 matching bases. The CDR3 length is 15 residues. V was shortened by 7 bases and J by 8 bases, with 20 bases between the two germline ends. Germline V gene lookup returns CDR1 SNHLY and CDR2 FYNNEI. The CDR3 protein is CASTPKPRGWEKLFF. The CDR3 DNA reads as TGTGCCAGCACCCCAAAGCCGAGGGGGTGGGAAAAACTGTTTTTT.

This clone showed up just a few times. V and J are TRBV27 and TRBJ1-1, with 7 bases fitting TRBD1. In germline, CDR1 is MNHEY, CDR2 SMNVEV (reference sequence). With V trimmed by 4 bases and J by 5 bases, 10 bases remained unmatched. The CDR3 extends over 15 amino acids. CDR3 region: CASSSYHRGGTEAFF. The CDR3 DNA reads TGTGCCAGCAGTTCATACCACAGGGGTGGGACTGAAGCTTTCTTT.

The chain has TRBV7-3 and TRBJ2-3, with a tentative D call TRBD2 (5 bases). Germline V CDR1 and CDR2: SGHTA, FQGTGA. Trimming stripped 1 base from V and 2 bases from J, with 7 bases between. The CDR3 consists of 14 residues. DNA for the CDR3: TGTGCCAGCAGCTTAAACGGGGTCACAGATACGCAGTATTTT. It encodes CASSLNGVTDTQYF.

The rearrangement uses TRBV29-1 and TRBJ1-5; D is unclear. Between the trimmed V and J ends, which lost 4 bases and 4 bases, there was a span of 8 bases. The CDR3 contains 12 residues. CDR1 is SQVTM, CDR2 ANQGSEA, per germline. The CDR3 reads CSVGDGNQPQHF. The CDR3 DNA sequence: TGCAGCGTTGGAGACGGTAATCAGCCCCAGCATTTT.

V gene TRBV7-9 combines with J gene TRBJ2-7; no clear D. CDR3 size: 12 residues. Looked up from germline, CDR1 is SEHNR and CDR2 is FQNEAQ (reference sequence). Deletions cut 2 bases from V and 0 bases from J, with 2 bases between. This chain's CDR3 is CASSLSSYEQYF. The CDR3 region has the DNA TGTGCCAGCAGCTTAAGCTCCTACGAGCAGTACTTC.

This clone is a singleton in its sample. J is TRBJ2-7 and V is TRBV14, with TRBD1 identical over 7 bases. The germline CDR1 and CDR2 sequences are SGHDN and FVKESK. The J segment lost 2 bases and the V segment lost 5 bases, leaving 9 bases of the junction unmatched. This CDR3 has 15 amino acids. The DNA for the CDR3 is TGTGCCAGCAGCGCAAGACAGGGCAAAACCTACGAGCAGTACTTC. Amino acids: CASSARQGKTYEQYF.

The CDR3 is CASTREGISYEQYF. The CDR3 DNA is TGTGCCAGCACCCGAGAGGGAATCAGCTACGAGCAGTACTTC. The chain combines TRBV28 with TRBJ2-7, with D possibly being TRBD2 (5 bases). In germline, CDR1 is MDHEN, CDR2 SYDVKM. The CDR3 loop spans 14 amino acids. Trimming shortened V by 7 bases and J by 3 bases, and 16 bases separated the two germline ends.

The chain combines TRBV4-1 with TRBJ1-1, with 9 bases fitting TRBD1. V shed 0 bases, J shed 7 bases, and the junction held 12 bases outside the gene matches. The CDR3 has 17 amino acids. Per the germline V gene, CDR1 is MGHRA and CDR2 is YSYEKL. The CDR3 region is CASSQDGGTGLGGEAFF. The CDR3, as DNA: TGCGCCAGCAGCCAAGATGGGGGGACAGGGCTAGGGGGTGAAGCTTTCTTT.

The J gene is TRBJ1-1, the V gene TRBV6-5; D perhaps matches TRBD1 (5 bases). Deletions cut 5 bases from V and 4 bases from J, with 8 bases between. Germline V gives CDR1 MNHEY, CDR2 SVGAGI. The CDR3 length is 12 residues. For the CDR3, the DNA is TGTGCCAGCAGTCAGGGTGGCACTGAAGCTTTCTTT. Translation: CASSQGGTEAFF.

This chain joins TRBV2 and TRBJ1-1; D not certain. V was shortened by 6 bases and J by 0 bases, with 8 bases between the two germline ends. The CDR3 spans 13 residues. From germline, CDR1 is SNHLY and CDR2 FYNNEI. CDR3 sequence reads: CASRTGMNTEAFF. In DNA form, the CDR3 reads TGTGCCAGCAGAACCGGGATGAACACTGAAGCTTTCTTT.

The V and J genes are TRBV6-4 and TRBJ1-1; 7 bases match TRBD1. This CDR3 has 14 residues. The V segment lost 6 bases and the J segment 2 bases; nucleotides outside the gene matches: 6. Germline assignment: CDR1 MRHNA and CDR2 SNTAGT. CDR3 in amino acids: CASRPGQSNTEAFF. The CDR3 bases are TGTGCCAGCAGGCCGGGACAGAGTAACACTGAAGCTTTCTTT.

This clone was seen more than once but under ten times. The chain uses TRBV6-5 and TRBJ1-1; 9 nucleotides align to TRBD1. The CDR3 contains 16 residues. J lost 1 base, V lost 4 bases, and 7 bases had no gene match. Germline V gene lookup returns CDR1 MNHEY and CDR2 SVGAGI. DNA for the CDR3: TGTGCCAGCAGTTCTCAAACAGGGGGCGGGAACACTGAAGCTTTCTTT. It translates to CASSSQTGGGNTEAFF.

The gene calls are TRBV28 and TRBJ2-7; possibly TRBD1 or TRBD2 for D (6 bases each). CDR1 is MDHEN and CDR2 is SYDVKM in the germline V gene. This CDR3 has 14 residues. V was shortened by 6 bases and J by 5 bases, with 17 bases between the two germline ends. CDR3 nucleotide sequence: TGTGCCAGCAGCCCTACGGGGGCGCTGGACGAGCAGTACTTC. Protein: CASSPTGALDEQYF.

The rearrangement links TRBV28 to TRBJ1-6, with D possibly TRBD1 on 6 matching bases. With 1 base removed from V and 7 bases from J, the gap between germline ends came to 11 bases. From germline, CDR1 is MDHEN and CDR2 SYDVKM. The CDR3 extends over 15 amino acids. The CDR3 DNA reads TGTGCCAGCAGTTTATCCGACGGGGGCAATTCACCCCTCCACTTT. It yields the protein CASSLSDGGNSPLHF. Looking up the rest from reference TRBV28 and TRBJ1-6 gives the full variable domain: DVKVTQSSRYLVKRTGEKVFLECVQDMDHENMFWYRQDPGLGLRLIYFSYDVKMKEKGDIPEGYSVSREKKERFSLILESASTNQTSMYLCASSLSDGGNSPLHFGNGTRLTVT.

The chain recombines TRBV27 with TRBJ1-6, with TRBD1 identical over 7 bases. V was pared by 4 bases and J by 3 bases, with 9 bases of the junction left unmatched. This CDR3 contains 17 residues. In germline, CDR1 is MNHEY, CDR2 SMNVEV (reference sequence). The CDR3 nucleotides read TGTGCCAGCAGTTCCCCCGCACGGGACAGCTATAATTCACCCCTCCACTTT. Amino acids: CASSSPARDSYNSPLHF.

V usage is TRBV4-2 and J usage is TRBJ1-1; 8 positions agree with TRBD1. Per the germline V gene, CDR1 is LGHNA and CDR2 is YNFKEQ. V dropped 1 base and J dropped 5; count of bases not matched to a gene: 9. The CDR3 totals 16 residues. CDR3 DNA sequence: TGTGCCAGCAGCCAAGGTTTCCAGGGGGCGCCGACTGAAGCTTTCTTT. It encodes CASSQGFQGAPTEAFF.

The V gene is TRBV11-2, the J gene TRBJ2-4; 8 bases are a match to TRBD2. CDR1 is SGHAT and CDR2 is FQNNGV in the germline V gene. The CDR3 spans 18 residues. V trimming: 4 bases; J trimming: 3 bases; junction bases outside the gene matches: 14. CDR3: CASSSSLAPGGDKNIQYF. DNA for the CDR3: TGTGCCAGCAGCTCCTCACTAGCGCCCGGGGGGGACAAAAACATTCAGTACTTC.

The chain links TRBV29-1 to TRBJ2-3; weak D call: TRBD1 (6 bases). The CDR3 runs to 12 residues. Trimming took 8 bases from V and 7 from J, leaving 16 bases between them. From germline, CDR1 is SQVTM and CDR2 ANQGSEA. This chain's CDR3 is CSHKGEKNTQYF. Written as DNA, the CDR3 is TGCAGCCACAAGGGGGAGAAAAATACGCAGTATTTT.

V gene TRBV14 combines with J gene TRBJ1-2, with 8 bases identical to TRBD1. J lost 7 bases, V lost 0 bases, and 10 bases had no gene match. The germline V gene encodes CDR1 SGHDN and CDR2 FVKESK. The CDR3 has 16 amino acids. DNA of the CDR3: TGTGCCAGCAGCCAAGATTTACCAGGGGGCGGGAGTGGCTACACCTTC. Translating gives CASSQDLPGGGSGYTF.

The CDR3 region is CATSRDPGQAYGYTF. The CDR3 DNA reads TGTGCCACCAGCAGAGATCCGGGACAAGCTTATGGCTACACCTTC. The chain carries TRBV15 and TRBJ1-2, with a weak D call TRBD1 (6 bases). Germline V lookup: CDR1 LNHNV, CDR2 YYDKDF (reference sequence). The CDR3 is 15 residues long. Trimming cost V 0 bases and J 5 bases, with 13 bases left between them.

This clone has more than one count but fewer than ten. The chain recombines TRBV18 with TRBJ2-7, with D perhaps matching TRBD1 (6 bases). Trimming pared 3 bases from V and 4 bases from J, leaving 10 bases between. The CDR3 is made up of 13 amino acids. The V gene's germline CDR1 is KGHSH and CDR2 LQKENI. The DNA of the CDR3 is TGTGCCAGCTCACCGACAGGAAAATACGAGCAGTACTTC. Translated: CASSPTGKYEQYF.